The 16 T cell receptor beta chains in this list originate from one sample, sequenced in a study of T cells after yellow fever vaccination. One entry per CDR3 protein, called by TCRdb with MiXCR from the 5' RACE reads. Here the sample spans 340,000 or so distinct CDR3 sequences, approximately 12% being singletons. Sample: CD4+ T cells sorted from PBMCs, taken 15 days after the yellow fever booster vaccination. These receptors originate from a young man who received the YFV17D yellow fever vaccine.

The chain combines TRBV12-5 with TRBJ1-5; D possibly corresponds to TRBD1 (5 bases). Germline V gene sequence: CDR1 LGHNT, CDR2 FRNRAP. CDR3 length: 13 amino acids. The ends were cut back, 4 bases at V and 6 bases at J, with 10 bases in the middle. CDR3 sequence reads: CASGWGRFQPQHF. CDR3 coding DNA: TGTGCTAGTGGTTGGGGACGGTTTCAGCCCCAGCATTTT.

This clonotype was counted ten times or more. The chain links TRBV12-3 or TRBV12-4 to TRBJ1-5, with D perhaps TRBD1 (6 bases). Trimming left V 5 bases short and J 8 bases short, with 16 bases between. This CDR3 has 14 amino acids. The CDR3 DNA is TGTGCCAGCAGTCAGAACAGGGCCCATGAGCCCCAGCATTTT. It specifies CASSQNRAHEPQHF.

The rearrangement joins TRBV7-2 to TRBJ1-5; D gene ambiguous. Between the trimmed V and J ends, which lost 2 bases and 1 base, there was a span of 9 bases. The CDR3 totals 15 residues. Germline CDR1 SGHTA, CDR2 FQGNSA. The chain's CDR3 is CASSLTRQSNQPQHF. The CDR3 DNA reads TGTGCCAGCAGCTTAACCCGGCAGAGCAATCAGCCCCAGCATTTT.

This clonotype was recorded a few times. V usage is TRBV10-2 and J usage is TRBJ2-2; D may match TRBD1 or TRBD2 (5 bases each). V was cut by 6 bases and J by 6 bases, with 8 bases left in between. This CDR3 is 12 amino acids long. CDR1 is WSHSY, CDR2 SAAADI, per germline. CDR3 amino acids: CASRGPSGELFF. As DNA, the CDR3 is TGCGCCAGCAGGGGACCATCCGGGGAGCTGTTTTTT.

The chain employs TRBV12-3 or TRBV12-4 and TRBJ2-3; TRBD1 aligns across 8 bases. Trimming removed 5 bases from V and 6 bases from J; junction bases left unmatched: 13. This CDR3 is 16 amino acids long. The CDR3 DNA sequence: TGTGCCAGCAGTCCATTCGGGACAGGAAGGGGGGATACGCAGTATTTT. Protein product: CASSPFGTGRGDTQYF.

V and J are TRBV5-6 and TRBJ1-2; unclear D gene. Trimming cost V 0 bases and J 4 bases, with 10 bases left between them. From germline, CDR1 is SGHDT and CDR2 YYEEEE. The length of the CDR3 is 14 residues. The CDR3 sequence: CASSLGAVPYGYTF. Written as DNA, the CDR3 is TGTGCCAGCAGCTTGGGGGCAGTACCCTATGGCTACACCTTC.

The rearrangement uses TRBV6-6 and TRBJ1-1, with D unclear. The V and J ends lost 6 bases and 2 bases respectively, with 13 bases between them. CDR1 and CDR2 (germline): MNHNY, SVGAGI (reference sequence). The CDR3 covers 14 residues. The CDR3: CASSSVGVNTEAFF. The CDR3 region has the DNA TGTGCCAGCAGCTCCGTCGGGGTCAACACTGAAGCTTTCTTT.

This clonotype was counted only a few times. J is TRBJ1-1 and V is TRBV6-2 or TRBV6-3; D is uncertain. Germline-derived CDR1 and CDR2 are MNHEY and SVGEGT. The CDR3 length is 14 residues. V lost 7 bases and J lost 4, with 16 bases in between. The CDR3 bases are TGTGCCAGCACCTCATCGCTGGGCAGCACTGAAGCTTTCTTT. Its protein is CASTSSLGSTEAFF.

This chain links TRBV20-1 with TRBJ1-1; D gene uncertain. The germline V and J ends were trimmed by 3 bases and 3 bases, with 5 bases remaining between them. The CDR3 sequence is 11 residues long. CDR1 and CDR2 from the germline V gene are DFQATT and SNEGSKA (reference sequence). The CDR3: CSASSDTEAFF. In nucleotides, the CDR3 is TGCAGTGCTAGCTCTGACACTGAAGCTTTCTTT.

This clonotype was seen a few times. This chain links TRBV3-1 with TRBJ2-3; D may be TRBD2 (6 bases). The CDR3 length is 16 residues. V was trimmed by 4 bases and J by 2 bases, leaving 16 bases between them. Germline V gives CDR1 LGHDT, CDR2 YNNKEL (reference sequence). The CDR3 nucleotides read TGTGCCAGCAGCCCGGGAGTTTTTGACAACACAGATACGCAGTATTTT. Residues: CASSPGVFDNTDTQYF.

There are a few counts of this clonotype. The chain uses TRBV20-1 and TRBJ1-1; D uncertain. The CDR3 contains 13 residues. Germline V gene lookup returns CDR1 DFQATT and CDR2 SNEGSKA (reference sequence). The V end lost 3 bases, the J end lost 0 bases, and 8 bases lay between the germline ends. CDR3 in DNA: TGCAGTGCTAGGTCCGGTATGAACACTGAAGCTTTCTTT. Translation gives CSARSGMNTEAFF.

This clonotype was detected only a few times. The chain is built from TRBV6-2 or TRBV6-3 and TRBJ2-7, with D perhaps matching TRBD1 or TRBD2 (5 bases each). The CDR3 is made up of 13 amino acids. The germline V and J ends were trimmed by 7 bases and 4 bases, with 14 bases remaining between them. Looked up from germline, CDR1 is MNHEY and CDR2 is SVGEGT. The CDR3, as DNA: TGTGCCAGCACGGGGCAGTCGGCGTACGAGCAGTACGTC. It translates to CASTGQSAYEQYV.

CDR3 residues: CASRLAGARDTQYF. CDR3 DNA: TGTGCCAGCAGACTAGCGGGGGCCCGGGATACGCAGTATTTT. The chain links TRBV11-2 to TRBJ2-3; 11 positions match TRBD2. Germline assignment: CDR1 SGHAT and CDR2 FQNNGV. The ends lost 6 bases at V and 6 bases at J; junction bases unmatched: 5. The CDR3 is 14 residues long. Full variable domain (missing parts from reference TRBV11-2 and TRBJ2-3): EAGVAQSPRYKIIEKRQSVAFWCNPISGHATLYWYQQILGQGPKLLIQFQNNGVVDDSQLPKDRFSAERLKGVDSTLKIQPAKLEDSAVYLCASRLAGARDTQYFGPGTRLTVL.

This clonotype was observed many times. The V call is TRBV7-9, the J call TRBJ2-1; the match to TRBD2 covers 11 bases. CDR1 SEHNR and CDR2 FQNEAQ come from the germline V gene (reference sequence). J gave up 4 bases and V 2 bases, and 4 bases lay outside the gene matches. The CDR3 runs to 16 residues. The CDR3 reads CASSLRSGGGYNEQFF. The CDR3 DNA reads as TGTGCCAGCAGCTTACGTAGCGGGGGGGGATACAATGAGCAGTTCTTC.

This clonotype showed up just a few times. The chain has TRBV6-2 or TRBV6-3 and TRBJ1-2, with D unclear. Germline lookup yields CDR1 MNHEY and CDR2 SVGEGT. CDR3 length equals 11 residues. V gave up 2 bases and J gave up 6 bases, with 4 bases separating them. The CDR3 nucleotides read TGTGCCAGCAGTTACCGAGATGGCTACACCTTC. This codes for CASSYRDGYTF.

The V gene is TRBV19, the J gene TRBJ2-1; D might be TRBD2 (5 bases). With 3 bases removed from V and 5 bases from J, the gap between germline ends came to 14 bases. The CDR3 consists of 15 residues. Germline CDR1 reads LNHDA; CDR2 reads SQIVND (reference sequence). The CDR3 spells CASSIYTGNNNEQFF. CDR3 nucleotides: TGTGCCAGTAGTATCTACACGGGGAACAACAATGAGCAGTTCTTC.